This T cell receptor beta chain was captured by sequencing in a study of identifying expanded T cells in peripheral blood. Whole-study results and caveats: Technical replicates showed around 1.2 changed clones; approximately 2 weeks roughly 16; four weeks 19. Clone count variance between roughly 2-week samples rose with total template count.

During the collection period, no donor immune events like infections were recorded. The CDR3 spans 14 residues. In germline, CDR1 is SGHRS, CDR2 YFSETQ. The V gene lost 2 bases and the J gene lost 5 bases, with 13 bases spanning the gap. Clones were read by immunoSEQ multiplex PCR, and TCRdb kept only the in-frame ones, dropping some. The sample shows about 76,000 clones, about four fifths of them seen only once. Points on this clone: Its antigen remains unknown.

The sample was blood. The TCR comes from a person aged 18 to 70 in good health. The genes are TRBV5-1 and TRBJ2-5; possible D gene TRBD1, 6 bases. CDR3 in amino acids: CASSLQGSGETQYF. The CDR3, as DNA: TGCGCCAGCAGCTTACAGGGAAGTGGGGAGACCCAGTACTTC. The full variable domain, completed using reference TRBV5-1 and TRBJ2-5, is KAGVTQTPRYLIKTRGQQVTLSCSPISGHRSVSWYQQTPGQGLQFLFEYFSETQRNKGNFPGRFSGRQFSNSRSEMNVSTLELGDSALYLCASSLQGSGETQYFGPGTRLLVL.